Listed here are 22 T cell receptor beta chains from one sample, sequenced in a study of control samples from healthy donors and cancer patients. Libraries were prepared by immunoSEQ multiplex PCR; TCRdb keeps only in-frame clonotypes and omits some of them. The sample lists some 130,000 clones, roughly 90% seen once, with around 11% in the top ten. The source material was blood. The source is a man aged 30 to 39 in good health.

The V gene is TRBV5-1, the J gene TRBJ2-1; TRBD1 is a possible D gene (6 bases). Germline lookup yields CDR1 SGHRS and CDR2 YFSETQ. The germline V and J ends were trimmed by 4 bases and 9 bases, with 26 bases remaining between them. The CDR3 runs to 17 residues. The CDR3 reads CASSEPTGPFDGGEQFF. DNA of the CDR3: TGCGCCAGCAGCGAACCGACAGGTCCATTCGACGGCGGTGAGCAGTTCTTC. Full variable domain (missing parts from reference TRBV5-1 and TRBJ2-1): KAGVTQTPRYLIKTRGQQVTLSCSPISGHRSVSWYQQTPGQGLQFLFEYFSETQRNKGNFPGRFSGRQFSNSRSEMNVSTLELGDSALYLCASSEPTGPFDGGEQFFGPGTRLTVL.

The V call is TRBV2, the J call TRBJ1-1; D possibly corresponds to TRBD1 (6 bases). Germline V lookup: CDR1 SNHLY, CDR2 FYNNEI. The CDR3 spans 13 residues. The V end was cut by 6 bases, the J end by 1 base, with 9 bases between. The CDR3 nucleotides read TGTGCCAGCAGGGCGACAGGGAACACTGAAGCTTTCTTT. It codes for CASRATGNTEAFF.

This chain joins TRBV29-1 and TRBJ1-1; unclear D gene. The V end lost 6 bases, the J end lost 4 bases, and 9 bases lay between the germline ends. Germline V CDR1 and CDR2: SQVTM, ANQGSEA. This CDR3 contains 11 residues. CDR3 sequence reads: CSVHRGTEAFF. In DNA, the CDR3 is TGCAGCGTCCACCGGGGCACTGAAGCTTTCTTT.

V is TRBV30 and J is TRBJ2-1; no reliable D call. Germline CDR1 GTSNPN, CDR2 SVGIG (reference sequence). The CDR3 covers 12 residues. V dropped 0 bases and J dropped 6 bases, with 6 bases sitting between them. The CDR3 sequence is CAWSVMGNEQFF. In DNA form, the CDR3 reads TGTGCCTGGAGTGTCATGGGCAATGAGCAGTTCTTC.

The CDR3 loop is CASSLGVQPGEKLFF. The CDR3, as DNA: TGCGCCAGCAGCTTGGGTGTACAGCCCGGTGAAAAACTGTTTTTT. The rearrangement uses TRBV5-1 and TRBJ1-4, with no clear D. Between the trimmed V and J ends, which lost 0 bases and 7 bases, there was a span of 13 bases. CDR3 length: 15 amino acids. The germline V gene encodes CDR1 SGHRS and CDR2 YFSETQ.

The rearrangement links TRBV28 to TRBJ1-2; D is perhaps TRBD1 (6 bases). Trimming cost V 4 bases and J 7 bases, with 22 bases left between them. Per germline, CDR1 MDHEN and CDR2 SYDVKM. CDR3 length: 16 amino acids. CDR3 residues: CASSSPSGGQPGGYTF. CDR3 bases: TGTGCCAGCAGTTCCCCCTCGGGCGGACAGCCGGGTGGCTACACCTTC.

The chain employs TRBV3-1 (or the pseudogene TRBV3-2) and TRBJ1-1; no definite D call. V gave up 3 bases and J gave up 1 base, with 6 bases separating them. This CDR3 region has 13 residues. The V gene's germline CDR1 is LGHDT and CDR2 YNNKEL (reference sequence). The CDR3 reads CASSHHSNTEAFF. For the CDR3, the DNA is TGTGCCAGCAGCCATCACTCGAACACTGAAGCTTTCTTT.

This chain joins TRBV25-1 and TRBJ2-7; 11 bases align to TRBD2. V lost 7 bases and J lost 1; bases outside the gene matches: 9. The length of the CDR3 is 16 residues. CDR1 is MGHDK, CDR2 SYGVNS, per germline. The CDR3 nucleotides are TGTGCCAGCACACCGACTAGCGGGATAACTTCCTACGAGCAGTACTTC. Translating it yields CASTPTSGITSYEQYF.

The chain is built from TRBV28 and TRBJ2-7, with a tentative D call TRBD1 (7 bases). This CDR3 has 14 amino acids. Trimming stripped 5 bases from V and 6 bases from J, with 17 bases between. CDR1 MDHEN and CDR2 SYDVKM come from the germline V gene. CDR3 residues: CASSEFSGGGEQYF. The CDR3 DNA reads TGTGCCAGCAGTGAATTCTCAGGGGGAGGCGAGCAGTACTTC.

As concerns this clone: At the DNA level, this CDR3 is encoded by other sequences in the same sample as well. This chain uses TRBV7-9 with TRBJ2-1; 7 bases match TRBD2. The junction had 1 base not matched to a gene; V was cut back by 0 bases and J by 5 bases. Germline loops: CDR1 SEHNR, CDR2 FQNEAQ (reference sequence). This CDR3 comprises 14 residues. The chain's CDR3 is CASSLAAGNNEQFF. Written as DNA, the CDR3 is TGTGCCAGCAGCTTAGCAGCGGGGAACAATGAGCAGTTCTTC.

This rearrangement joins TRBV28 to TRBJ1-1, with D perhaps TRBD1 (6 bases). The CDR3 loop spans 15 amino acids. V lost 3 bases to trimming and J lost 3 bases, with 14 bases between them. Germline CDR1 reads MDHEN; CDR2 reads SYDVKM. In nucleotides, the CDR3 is TGTGCCAGCAGTTTCCGTCGGGGGCGGGACACTGAAGCTTTCTTT. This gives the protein CASSFRRGRDTEAFF.

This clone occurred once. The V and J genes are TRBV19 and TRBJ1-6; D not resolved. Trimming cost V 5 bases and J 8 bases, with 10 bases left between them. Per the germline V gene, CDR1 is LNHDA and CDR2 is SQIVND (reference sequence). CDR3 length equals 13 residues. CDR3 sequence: CASSFAAYSPLHF. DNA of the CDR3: TGTGCCAGTAGTTTTGCAGCCTATTCACCCCTCCACTTT.

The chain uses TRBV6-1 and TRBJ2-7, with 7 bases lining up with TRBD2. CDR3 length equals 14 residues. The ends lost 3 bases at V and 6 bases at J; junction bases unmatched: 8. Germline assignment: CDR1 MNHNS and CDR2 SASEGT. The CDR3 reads CASSDGLGISEQYF. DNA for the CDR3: TGTGCCAGCAGTGATGGACTAGGGATTAGCGAGCAGTACTTC.

CDR3 DNA sequence: TGCACCAGCAGCCAAGAGAAGGGGGTTGAAGCTTTCTTT. Translating it yields CTSSQEKGVEAFF. The chain combines TRBV1 with TRBJ1-1; the table assigns TRBD1, which was not confirmed against the DNA. TRBV1 is designated a pseudogene. This CDR3 comprises 13 residues.

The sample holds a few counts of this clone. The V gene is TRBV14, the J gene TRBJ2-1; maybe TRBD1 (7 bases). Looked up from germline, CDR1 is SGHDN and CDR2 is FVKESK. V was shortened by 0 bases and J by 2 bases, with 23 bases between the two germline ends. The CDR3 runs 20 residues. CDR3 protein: CASSQDTPRQGGNPYNEQFF. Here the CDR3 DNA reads TGTGCCAGCAGCCAAGACACCCCAAGACAGGGCGGGAACCCCTACAATGAGCAGTTCTTC.

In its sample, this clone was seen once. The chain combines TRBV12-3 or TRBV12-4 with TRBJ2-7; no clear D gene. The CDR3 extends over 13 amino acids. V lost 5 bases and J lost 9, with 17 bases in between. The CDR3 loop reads CASSPLGQGRQYF. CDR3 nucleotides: TGTGCCAGCAGTCCGTTGGGCCAAGGTCGGCAGTACTTC.

For the CDR3, the DNA is TGTGCCAGCAGCCTTCAAATAGGAGATACGCAGTATTTT. Its translation: CASSLQIGDTQYF. The rearrangement joins TRBV14 to TRBJ2-3; no firm D call. V was clipped by 4 bases and J by 5 bases, with 10 bases between them. This CDR3 has 13 residues. Per the germline V gene, CDR1 is SGHDN and CDR2 is FVKESK.

The CDR3 region is CASSNQGSRETQYF. The CDR3 DNA follows: TGTGCCAGCAGCAATCAGGGCTCCCGAGAGACCCAGTACTTC. V is TRBV28 and J is TRBJ2-5; possible D gene TRBD1, 5 bases. CDR1 and CDR2 from the germline V gene are MDHEN and SYDVKM. Deletions cut 6 bases from V and 4 bases from J, with 15 bases between. This CDR3 contains 14 residues.

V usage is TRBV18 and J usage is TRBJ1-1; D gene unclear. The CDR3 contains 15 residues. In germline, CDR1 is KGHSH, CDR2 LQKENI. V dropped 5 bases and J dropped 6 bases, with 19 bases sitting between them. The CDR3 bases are TGTGCCAGCTCAAGCCAGACCGGGGTGGTGGCTGAAGCTTTCTTT. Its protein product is CASSSQTGVVAEAFF.

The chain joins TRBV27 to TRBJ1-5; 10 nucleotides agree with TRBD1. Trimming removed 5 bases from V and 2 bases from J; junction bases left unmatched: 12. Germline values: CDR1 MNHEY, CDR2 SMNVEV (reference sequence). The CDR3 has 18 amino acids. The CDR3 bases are TGTGCCAGCAGTCCCGACAGGGGGCCCGGGAGTGGCAATCAGCCCCAGCATTTT. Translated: CASSPDRGPGSGNQPQHF.

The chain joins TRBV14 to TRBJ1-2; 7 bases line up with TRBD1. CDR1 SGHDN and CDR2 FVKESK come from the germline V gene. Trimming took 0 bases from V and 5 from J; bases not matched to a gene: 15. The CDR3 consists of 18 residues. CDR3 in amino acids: CASSQDRTGSIVFYGYTF. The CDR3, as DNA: TGTGCCAGCAGCCAAGATAGGACAGGATCAATCGTGTTTTATGGCTACACCTTC.

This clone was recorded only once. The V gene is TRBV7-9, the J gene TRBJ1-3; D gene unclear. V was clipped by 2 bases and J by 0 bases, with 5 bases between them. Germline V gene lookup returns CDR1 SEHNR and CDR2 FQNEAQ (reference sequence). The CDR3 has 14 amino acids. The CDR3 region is CASSLSISGNTIYF. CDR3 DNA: TGTGCCAGCAGCTTAAGTATCTCTGGAAACACCATATATTTT.